The source of this T cell receptor beta chain is a study of blood T cell repertoires in COVID-19 (dated by TCRdb to the early 2020s). Concerning the study at large: Samples from collaborators originated in the United States, Italy and Spain and spanned both the acute and convalescent phases of COVID-19. The material from the prospective study consisted of cDNA or gDNA derived from T cells, B-cell-depleted T cells, or PBMCs. The dataset comprised deeply sampled blood TCRbeta repertoires from subjects exposed to, actively infected with, or recovered from COVID-19. A freely available public database, intended as a resource for researchers studying the immune response to SARS-CoV-2, is where the repertoires were released. Samples came from the ongoing ImmuneRACE study (first 160 participants) plus 1,254 subjects from 6 global collaborators. The sample metadata nearly always contained a de-identified subject ID, COVID-19 status, age in years and sex. Where HLA class I and class II types were available, the types were taken from metadata supplied by the sample provider, not from assay-based typing.

As encoded in the germline V gene, CDR1 is MDHEN while CDR2 is SYDVKM. V trim: 3 bases; J trim: 6 bases; unmatched bases: 8. The CDR3 has 16 amino acids, counting the end cysteine and phenylalanine. Only CDR3 DNA remains: 48 bases, in frame from the first base. Ten or more counts support this clone. The clone's antigen remains unknown. Per-base qualities were not stored, and no clone one base away is much larger. TCRbeta CDR3 regions were amplified from genomic DNA by means of the immunoSEQ Assay, a bias-controlled multiplex PCR. Regarding the original processing steps: Nucleated cell counts per sample were estimated from amplification of reference gene primers within the assay. Sequence reads were collapsed and filtered to measure the absolute abundance of every unique TCRbeta CDR3 rearrangement. For each sample, productive Simpson clonality was calculated by taking the square root of Simpson's diversity index across productive rearrangements. TCRdb carries this immuneACCESS record with in-frame sequences only. Its versions omit some clonotypes, under half of them owing to an unresolved V gene in the studies checked, with the rest unexplained. That table gives V, J and clone size, and the DNA gave D and trimming. Within this sample are about 240,000 clones, with about 82% of them counted one time only. Approximately 13% of the sample belongs to the ten largest clones.

Each collaborating institution followed its own protocols to collect whole blood in K2EDTA tubes. Collaborator samples were shipped for TCRbeta analysis as frozen whole blood, isolated PBMCs, or DNA extracted from either sample type. Here is what the overall study found, with its caveats: How much clinical and demographic metadata was included differed by source and by participant, and the metadata was provided uncurated.

The sequence came from a man older than 75 with acute or convalescent COVID-19. The sequence is built from TRBV28 and TRBJ2-3; TRBD2 fits 11 bases in the junction. The sequencing input was peripheral blood. For the CDR3, the sequence is CASSLAASGGHDTQYF. The sequenced DNA is TGTGCCAGCAGTTTGGCGGCTAGCGGGGGGCACGATACGCAGTATTTT. This CDR3, with the reference TRBV28 and TRBJ2-3 proteins standing in past its ends, gives the full variable domain DVKVTQSSRYLVKRTGEKVFLECVQDMDHENMFWYRQDPGLGLRLIYFSYDVKMKEKGDIPEGYSVSREKKERFSLILESASTNQTSMYLCASSLAASGGHDTQYFGPGTRLTVL.